These 16 T cell receptor beta chains were all obtained from the same sample, sequenced in a study of T-cell memory formation after mild COVID-19. TCRdb itself ran the 5' RACE reads through MiXCR, one entry per CDR3 protein. The sample carries roughly 150,000 distinct CDR3 sequences, roughly 13% recorded once. The sequencing input was PBMCs or a T cell subset sorted from them (not recorded which). These receptors came from a young man who had mild COVID-19 (a few samples of this study predate the infection). Cell type and time point are not known.

This clonotype has only a few counts. As DNA, the CDR3 is TGCGCCAGCAGCCCAGGACAGACTTATAGCAATCAGCCCCAGCATTTT. It encodes CASSPGQTYSNQPQHF. V gene TRBV5-1 combines with J gene TRBJ1-5, with D perhaps TRBD1 (6 bases). The CDR3 length is 16 residues. In germline, CDR1 is SGHRS, CDR2 YFSETQ. V lost 4 bases to trimming and J lost 0 bases, with 14 bases between them. The whole variable domain, remainder taken from reference TRBV5-1 and TRBJ1-5, is KAGVTQTPRYLIKTRGQQVTLSCSPISGHRSVSWYQQTPGQGLQFLFEYFSETQRNKGNFPGRFSGRQFSNSRSEMNVSTLELGDSALYLCASSPGQTYSNQPQHFGDGTRLSIL.

This clonotype occurred many times. The chain links TRBV4-2 to TRBJ2-5; no clear D gene. V was cut by 0 bases and J by 5 bases, with 7 bases left in between. Germline V lookup: CDR1 LGHNA, CDR2 YNFKEQ. This CDR3 spans 13 amino acids. The CDR3 spells CASSQDITETQYF. The CDR3 coding sequence is TGTGCCAGCAGCCAAGATATCACGGAGACCCAGTACTTC.

About this clonotype: An end of the junction differs from the germline gene, which may be a read error. The chain recombines TRBV7-7 with TRBJ2-5; 7 bases are shared with TRBD2. From germline, CDR1 is SSHAT and CDR2 FNYEAQ (reference sequence). The CDR3 consists of 14 residues. CDR3: CASSPHPGGETQYF. In nucleotides, the CDR3 is TGTGCTAGCAGCCCACACCCGGGGGGAGAGACCCAGTACTTC.

Only a few counts were recorded for this clonotype. This chain joins TRBV6-2 or TRBV6-3 and TRBJ2-4; a weak D match, TRBD2 (5 bases). The CDR3 length is 16 residues. V dropped 6 bases and J dropped 1 base, with 16 bases sitting between them. Germline values: CDR1 MNHEY, CDR2 SVGEGT. CDR3 coding DNA: TGTGCCAGCAGCCCTCGAGGGTTATGGGCCAAAAACATTCAGTACTTC. Its translation is CASSPRGLWAKNIQYF.

This clonotype has a handful of counts. This rearrangement joins TRBV14 to TRBJ1-6; weak D call: TRBD1 (6 bases). V was trimmed by 2 bases and J by 9 bases, leaving 14 bases between them. The germline V gene encodes CDR1 SGHDN and CDR2 FVKESK. The CDR3 runs 15 residues. The CDR3 protein is CASSQSPGAGSPLHF. DNA for the CDR3: TGTGCCAGCAGCCAAAGCCCGGGGGCGGGTTCACCCCTCCACTTT.

This clonotype has more than one count but fewer than ten. The gene calls are TRBV7-2 and TRBJ1-2, with TRBD1 identical over 8 bases. This CDR3 has 14 residues. Germline assignment: CDR1 SGHTA and CDR2 FQGNSA. Trimming at V came to 1 base and at J to 8 bases, leaving 6 bases not matched to a gene. This CDR3 reads CASSLGPGGRGYTF. CDR3 sequence (DNA): TGTGCCAGCAGCTTAGGTCCAGGGGGCCGGGGCTACACCTTC.

The chain recombines TRBV30 with TRBJ1-2, with D uncertain. The V gene lost 7 bases and the J gene lost 7 bases, with 16 bases spanning the gap. The CDR3 totals 12 residues. Germline loops: CDR1 GTSNPN, CDR2 SVGIG (reference sequence). CDR3 in amino acids: CALTDLGSGYTF. Here the CDR3 DNA reads TGTGCCTTAACGGACCTAGGCAGTGGCTACACCTTC.

The chain carries TRBV5-1 and TRBJ2-1, with no clear D. Looked up from germline, CDR1 is SGHRS and CDR2 is YFSETQ. Trimming removed 8 bases from V and 4 bases from J, with 16 bases in between. This CDR3 spans 14 amino acids. The CDR3, as DNA: TGCGCCAGTCATATCCCGAGCCGTTACAATGAGCAGTTCTTC. Its translation is CASHIPSRYNEQFF. The full variable domain, in which reference TRBV5-1 and TRBJ2-1 provide the parts outside the CDR3, is KAGVTQTPRYLIKTRGQQVTLSCSPISGHRSVSWYQQTPGQGLQFLFEYFSETQRNKGNFPGRFSGRQFSNSRSEMNVSTLELGDSALYLCASHIPSRYNEQFFGPGTRLTVL.

This chain links TRBV4-3 with TRBJ2-2; TRBD1 aligns across 8 bases. Germline V gene sequence: CDR1 LGHNA, CDR2 YSLEER. CDR3 length: 16 residues. The V segment lost 0 bases and the J segment 5 bases; nucleotides outside the gene matches: 5. CDR3 in DNA: TGCGCCAGCAGCCAAGAACAGGGGGTTTATACCGGGGAGCTGTTTTTT. Translation: CASSQEQGVYTGELFF.

The chain carries TRBV30 and TRBJ1-6; D is unresolved. CDR1 is GTSNPN and CDR2 is SVGIG in the germline V gene (reference sequence). V shed 3 bases and J shed 8 bases, with 17 bases lying between them. This CDR3 spans 15 amino acids. The CDR3, as DNA: TGTGCCTGGAGCCTATACGGGGTGCCGGATTCACCCCTCCACTTT. Protein sequence: CAWSLYGVPDSPLHF.

This chain connects TRBV5-1 to TRBJ1-1, with D tentatively TRBD1 (6 bases). Between the trimmed V and J ends, which lost 3 bases and 4 bases, there was a span of 13 bases. The germline V gene encodes CDR1 SGHRS and CDR2 YFSETQ. The CDR3 extends over 14 amino acids. This CDR3 is CASSSGQPFTEAFF. The DNA of the CDR3 is TGCGCCAGCAGCTCCGGACAGCCTTTCACTGAAGCTTTCTTT.

This clonotype was detected many times. The rearrangement links TRBV3-1 to TRBJ2-7; 9 nucleotides line up with TRBD1. The CDR3 consists of 14 residues. Germline V gene data show CDR1 as LGHDT and CDR2 as YNNKEL (reference sequence). V lost 2 bases, J lost 2 bases, and 1 base stayed unmatched. The CDR3 loop reads CASSQTGGAYEQYF. Written as DNA, the CDR3 is TGTGCCAGCAGCCAAACAGGGGGCGCCTACGAGCAGTACTTC.

This clonotype was seen ten or more times. The chain joins TRBV12-3 or TRBV12-4 to TRBJ1-5; no reliable D call. CDR3 length: 15 amino acids. V shed 5 bases and J shed 4 bases, with 15 bases lying between them. CDR3 nucleotides: TGTGCCAGCAGTCCCCGGACGTTGGGGAATCAGCCCCAGCATTTT. Translated: CASSPRTLGNQPQHF.

This chain joins TRBV9 and TRBJ2-1, with 13 bases that match TRBD2. Germline V gene lookup returns CDR1 SGDLS and CDR2 YYNGEE. The CDR3 totals 16 residues. Trimming took 0 bases from V and 9 from J; bases not matched to a gene: 6. CDR3 region: CASSVVLAGGQAEQFF. The CDR3 DNA is TGTGCCAGCAGCGTAGTACTAGCGGGGGGGCAAGCTGAGCAGTTCTTC. The full variable domain, its missing parts supplied by reference TRBV9 and TRBJ2-1, is DSGVTQTPKHLITATGQRVTLRCSPRSGDLSVYWYQQSLDQGLQFLIQYYNGEERAKGNILERFSAQQFPDLHSELNLSSLELGDSALYFCASSVVLAGGQAEQFFGPGTRLTVL.

This clonotype was recorded a few times. The rearrangement links TRBV5-1 to TRBJ2-5; 8 bases map to TRBD1. The CDR3 is made up of 15 amino acids. J gave up 5 bases and V 4 bases, and 10 bases lay outside the gene matches. Germline V gene data show CDR1 as SGHRS and CDR2 as YFSETQ. The CDR3 region is CASSPVQGADETQYF. CDR3 nucleotide sequence: TGCGCCAGCAGCCCCGTTCAGGGGGCCGATGAGACCCAGTACTTC.

This clonotype appeared many times. The CDR3 coding sequence is TGCGCCAGCAGCCAAGCCCCAGGTCCTAGCACAGATACGCAGTATTTT. Its protein product is CASSQAPGPSTDTQYF. J is TRBJ2-3 and V is TRBV4-3; D remains ambiguous. V was pared by 1 base and J by 0 bases, with 11 bases between. Looked up from germline, CDR1 is LGHNA and CDR2 is YSLEER. This CDR3 has 16 residues.